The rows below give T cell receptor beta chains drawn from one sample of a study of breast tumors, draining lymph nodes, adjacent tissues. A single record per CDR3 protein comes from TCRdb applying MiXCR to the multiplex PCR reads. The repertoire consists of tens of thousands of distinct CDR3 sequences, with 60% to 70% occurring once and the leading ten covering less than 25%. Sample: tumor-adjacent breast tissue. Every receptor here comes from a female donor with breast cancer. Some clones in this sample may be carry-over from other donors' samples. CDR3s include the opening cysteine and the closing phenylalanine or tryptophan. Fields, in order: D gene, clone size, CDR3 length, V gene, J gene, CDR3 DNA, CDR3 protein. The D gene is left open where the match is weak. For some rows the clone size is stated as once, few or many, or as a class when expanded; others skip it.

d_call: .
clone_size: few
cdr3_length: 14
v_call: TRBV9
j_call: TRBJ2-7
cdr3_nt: TGTGCCAGCAGCGCCTCTAGCAGCCGATACGAGCAGTACTTC
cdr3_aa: CASSASSSRYEQYF

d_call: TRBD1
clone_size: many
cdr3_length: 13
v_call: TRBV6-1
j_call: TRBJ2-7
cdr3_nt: TGTGCCAGCAGGGGACAGGGAATTTACGAGCAGTACTTC
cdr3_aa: CASRGQGIYEQYF

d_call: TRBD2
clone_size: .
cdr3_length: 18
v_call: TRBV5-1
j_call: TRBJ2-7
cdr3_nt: TGCGCCAGCAGCTTCGCCTACCAAAGACTAGCGGGAGGAGGGGAGCAGTACTTC
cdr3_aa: CASSFAYQRLAGGGEQYF

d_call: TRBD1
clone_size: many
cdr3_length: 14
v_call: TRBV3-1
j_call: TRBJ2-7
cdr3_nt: TGTGCCAGCAGCTCCTTCCGACAGGGCTACGAGCAGTACTTC
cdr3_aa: CASSSFRQGYEQYF

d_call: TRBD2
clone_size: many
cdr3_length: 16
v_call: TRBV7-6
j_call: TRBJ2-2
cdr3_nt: TGTGCCAGCAGCTTAGACGGGAGGGGGAACACCGGGGAGCTGTTTTTT
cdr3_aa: CASSLDGRGNTGELFF

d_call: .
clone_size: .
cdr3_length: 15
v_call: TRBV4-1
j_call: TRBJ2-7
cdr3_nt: TGCGCCAGCAGCCAATCAATGTTACACTCCTACGAGCAGTACTTC
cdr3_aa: CASSQSMLHSYEQYF

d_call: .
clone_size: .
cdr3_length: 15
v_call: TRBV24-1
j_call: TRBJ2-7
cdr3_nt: TGTGCCACCAGTGATTCCGGGCCGAGCTCCTACGAGCAGTACTTC
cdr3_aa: CATSDSGPSSYEQYF

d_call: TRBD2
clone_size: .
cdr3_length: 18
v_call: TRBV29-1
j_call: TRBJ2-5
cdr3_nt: TGCAGCGGAACCAGGACTAGCGGGAGAATTGAGGTTGGAGAGACCCAGTACTTC
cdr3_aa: CSGTRTSGRIEVGETQYF

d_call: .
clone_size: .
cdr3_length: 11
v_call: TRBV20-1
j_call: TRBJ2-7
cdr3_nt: TGCAGTGCCCCCGGGCCCGACGAGCAGTACTTC
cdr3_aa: CSAPGPDEQYF

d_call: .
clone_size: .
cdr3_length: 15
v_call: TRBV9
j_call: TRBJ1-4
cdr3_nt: TGTGCCAGCAGCCCCCGTGGAGGCGTTAATGAAAAACTGTTTTTT
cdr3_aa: CASSPRGGVNEKLFF

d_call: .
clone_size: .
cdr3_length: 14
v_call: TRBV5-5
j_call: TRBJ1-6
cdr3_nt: TGTGCCAGCAGCTTGGAGACCGGGGGATCACCCCTCCACTTT
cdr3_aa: CASSLETGGSPLHF

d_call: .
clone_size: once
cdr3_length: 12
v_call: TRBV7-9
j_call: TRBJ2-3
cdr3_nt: TGTGCCAGCACTCCGGCGGGGGATACGCAGTATTTT
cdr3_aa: CASTPAGDTQYF

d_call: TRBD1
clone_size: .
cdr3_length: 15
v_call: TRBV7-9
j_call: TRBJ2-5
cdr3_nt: TGTGCCAGCGGCTTAGCGACAGGGGGCGCGGAGACCCAGTACTTC
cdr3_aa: CASGLATGGAETQYF

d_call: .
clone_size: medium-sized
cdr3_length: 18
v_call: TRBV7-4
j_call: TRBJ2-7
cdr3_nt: TGTGCCAGCAGCTTAGGGCAGGTAATGGGGACTCGATCCTACGAGCAGTACTTC
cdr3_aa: CASSLGQVMGTRSYEQYF

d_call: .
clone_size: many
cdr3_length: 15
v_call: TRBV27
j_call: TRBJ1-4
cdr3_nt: TGTGCCAGCAGTTTGTTGCCTGTGGGTAATGAAAAACTGTTTTTT
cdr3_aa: CASSLLPVGNEKLFF

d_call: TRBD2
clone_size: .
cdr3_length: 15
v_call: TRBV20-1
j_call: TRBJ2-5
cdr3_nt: TGCAGTGCTAGCCCCGGGACTAATCAGGAGGAGACCCAGTACTTC
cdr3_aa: CSASPGTNQEETQYF

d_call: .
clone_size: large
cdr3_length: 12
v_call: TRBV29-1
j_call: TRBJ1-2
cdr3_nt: TGCAGCGTTGAAAGAAATAACTATGGCTACACCTTC
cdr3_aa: CSVERNNYGYTF

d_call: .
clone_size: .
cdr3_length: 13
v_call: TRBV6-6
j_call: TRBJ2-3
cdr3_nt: TGTGCCAGCAACCCTGGAGGGCCAGGTACGCAGTATTTT
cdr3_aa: CASNPGGPGTQYF

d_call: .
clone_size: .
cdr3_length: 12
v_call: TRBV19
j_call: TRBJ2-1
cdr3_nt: TGTGCCAGCAGACGGGGCCACAATGAGCAGTTCTTC
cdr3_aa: CASRRGHNEQFF

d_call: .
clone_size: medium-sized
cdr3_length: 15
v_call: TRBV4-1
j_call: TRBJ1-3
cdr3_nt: TGCGCCAGCAGCCAAGGGGAAAATAGTGGAAACACCATATATTTT
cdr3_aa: CASSQGENSGNTIYF

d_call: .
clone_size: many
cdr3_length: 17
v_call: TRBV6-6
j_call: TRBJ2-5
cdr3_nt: TGTGCCAGCACCCTAGGTCGCGGGACAGCGATTGGGGAGACCCAGTACTTC
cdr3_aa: CASTLGRGTAIGETQYF

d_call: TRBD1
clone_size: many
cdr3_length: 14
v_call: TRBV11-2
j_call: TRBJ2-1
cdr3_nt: TGTGCCAGCAGCTCTAGACAGGGGGACAATGAGCAGTTCTTC
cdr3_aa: CASSSRQGDNEQFF

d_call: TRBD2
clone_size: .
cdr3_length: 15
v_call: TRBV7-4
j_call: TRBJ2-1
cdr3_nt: TGTGCCAGCAGCCGACCGGGACTAGCGGCCAATGAGCAGTTCTTC
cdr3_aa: CASSRPGLAANEQFF

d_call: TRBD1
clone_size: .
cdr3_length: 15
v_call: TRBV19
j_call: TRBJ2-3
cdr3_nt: TGTGCCAGTAGTCTTCAGGGGGCAAGCACAGATACGCAGTATTTT
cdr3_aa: CASSLQGASTDTQYF

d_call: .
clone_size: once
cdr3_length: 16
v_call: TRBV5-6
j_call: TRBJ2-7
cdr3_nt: TGTGCCAGCAGCTTGAGTCTAGACAGCGGAGCCTACGAGCAGTACTTC
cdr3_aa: CASSLSLDSGAYEQYF

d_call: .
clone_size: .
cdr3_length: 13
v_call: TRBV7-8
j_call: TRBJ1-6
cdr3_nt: TGTGCCAGCAGCTACCCTGGGGGCTCACCCCTCCACTTT
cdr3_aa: CASSYPGGSPLHF

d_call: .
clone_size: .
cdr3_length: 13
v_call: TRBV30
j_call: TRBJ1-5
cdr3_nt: TGTGCCTGGAGTGCAGGGGCTGGCCAGCCCCAGCATTTT
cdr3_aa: CAWSAGAGQPQHF

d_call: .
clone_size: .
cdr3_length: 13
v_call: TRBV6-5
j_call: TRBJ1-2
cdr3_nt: TGTGCCAGCAGTTCGCGGCCCGATTATGGCTACACCTTC
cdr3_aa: CASSSRPDYGYTF

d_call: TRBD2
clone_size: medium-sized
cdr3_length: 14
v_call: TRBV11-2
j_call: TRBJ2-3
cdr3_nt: TGTGCCAGCAGCTTATGGGGGACTAGCGGGGCGCAGTATTTT
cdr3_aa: CASSLWGTSGAQYF

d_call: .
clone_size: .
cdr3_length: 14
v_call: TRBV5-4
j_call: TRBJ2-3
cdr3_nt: TGTGCCAGCAGCTTGGGTTCAGGGTTAGATACGCAGTATTTT
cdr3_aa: CASSLGSGLDTQYF

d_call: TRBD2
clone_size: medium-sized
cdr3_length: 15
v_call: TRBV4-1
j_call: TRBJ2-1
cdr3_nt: TGCGCCAGCAGCCTGGGACTAGCGGGAGGTGATGAGCAGTTCTTC
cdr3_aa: CASSLGLAGGDEQFF

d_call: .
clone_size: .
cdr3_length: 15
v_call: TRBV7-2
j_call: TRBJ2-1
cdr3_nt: TGTGCCAGCAGCTTATTGCGGGAACCATACAATGAGCAGTTCTTC
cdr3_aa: CASSLLREPYNEQFF

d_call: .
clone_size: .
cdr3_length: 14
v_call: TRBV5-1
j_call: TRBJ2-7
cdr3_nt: TGCGCCAGCAGCGACCTTGGAGGGGGCGGCGAGCAGTACTTC
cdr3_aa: CASSDLGGGGEQYF

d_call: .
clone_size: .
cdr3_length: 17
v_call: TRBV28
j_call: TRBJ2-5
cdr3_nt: TGTGCCAGCAGTTTTGCGAGCCCCGGGAGAAGCAGAGAGACCCAGTACTTC
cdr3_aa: CASSFASPGRSRETQYF

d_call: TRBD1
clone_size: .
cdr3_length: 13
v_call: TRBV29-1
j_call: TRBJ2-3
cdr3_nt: TGCAGCGCGAAAGGACAGGGCGTAGATACGCAGTATTTT
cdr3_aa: CSAKGQGVDTQYF

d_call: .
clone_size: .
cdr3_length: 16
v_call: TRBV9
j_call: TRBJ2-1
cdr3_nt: TGTGCCAGCAGCGTAGGTCCAGAGATCGGAAACAATGAGCAGTTCTTC
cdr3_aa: CASSVGPEIGNNEQFF

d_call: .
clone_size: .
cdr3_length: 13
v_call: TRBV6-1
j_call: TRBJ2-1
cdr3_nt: TGTGCCAGCAGTGACCGAACCTACAATGAGCAGTTCTTC
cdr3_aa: CASSDRTYNEQFF

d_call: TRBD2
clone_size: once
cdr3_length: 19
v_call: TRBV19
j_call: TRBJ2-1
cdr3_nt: TGTGCCAGTAGTATAACCTCCCCCGGGACTAGCGCCAAAAACAATGAGCAGTTCTTC
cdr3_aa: CASSITSPGTSAKNNEQFF

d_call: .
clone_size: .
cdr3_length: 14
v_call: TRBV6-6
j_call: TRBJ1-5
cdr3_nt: TGTGCCAGCAGTTACTCGAGGTTGGCTCAGCCCCAGCATTTT
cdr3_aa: CASSYSRLAQPQHF

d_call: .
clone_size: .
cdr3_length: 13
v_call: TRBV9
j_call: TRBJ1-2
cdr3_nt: TGTGCCAGCAGCGTAGAGCCATACTATGGCTACACCTTC
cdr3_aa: CASSVEPYYGYTF

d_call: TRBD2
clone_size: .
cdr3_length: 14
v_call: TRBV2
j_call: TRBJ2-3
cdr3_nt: TGTGCCAGCAGGTTACTAGCGTCCACAGATACGCAGTATTTT
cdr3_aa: CASRLLASTDTQYF

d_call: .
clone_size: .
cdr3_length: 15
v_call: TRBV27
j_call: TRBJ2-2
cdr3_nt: TGTGCCAGCAGTTACCATTTCCGGGGTGTCGGGGAGCTGTTTTTT
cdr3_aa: CASSYHFRGVGELFF

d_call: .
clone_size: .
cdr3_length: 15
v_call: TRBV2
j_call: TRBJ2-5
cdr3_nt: TGTGCCAGCAGACCCCGAGTGGGGGCAGGGGAGACCCAGTACTTC
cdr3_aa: CASRPRVGAGETQYF

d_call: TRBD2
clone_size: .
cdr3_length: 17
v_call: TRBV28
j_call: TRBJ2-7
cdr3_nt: TGTGCCAGCAGAACGGGACTAGCGGGAGGGTTGCACTACGAGCAGTACTTC
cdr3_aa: CASRTGLAGGLHYEQYF

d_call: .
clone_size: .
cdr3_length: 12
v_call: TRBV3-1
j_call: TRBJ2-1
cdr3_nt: TGTGCCAGCAGCCGCACTAACAATGAGCAGTTCTTC
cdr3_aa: CASSRTNNEQFF

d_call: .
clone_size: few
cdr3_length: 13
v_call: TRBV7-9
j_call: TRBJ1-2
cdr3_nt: TGTGCCAGCAGCTTAGCAGGCTACTATGGCTACACCTTC
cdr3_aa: CASSLAGYYGYTF

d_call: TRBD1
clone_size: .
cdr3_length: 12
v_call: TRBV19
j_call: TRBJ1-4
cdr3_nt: TGTGCCAGTAGCCCTCCGGACCCGACAGGGAGTTTT
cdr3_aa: CASSPPDPTGSF

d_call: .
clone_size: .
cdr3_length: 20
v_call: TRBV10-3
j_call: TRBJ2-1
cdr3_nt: TGTGCCATCAGTGAGTCGATGGGACGGTCAAAAGAGGGCTCCTACAATGAGCAGTTCTTC
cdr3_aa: CAISESMGRSKEGSYNEQFF

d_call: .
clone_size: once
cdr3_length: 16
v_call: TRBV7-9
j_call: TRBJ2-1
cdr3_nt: TGTGCCAGCAGCCCAAAGGGAGGAAGTCGCTACAATGAGCAGTTCTTC
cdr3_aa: CASSPKGGSRYNEQFF

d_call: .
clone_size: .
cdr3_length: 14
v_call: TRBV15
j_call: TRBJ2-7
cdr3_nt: TGTGCCACCAGCGGCGGACTACGATCCTACGAGCAGTACTTC
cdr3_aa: CATSGGLRSYEQYF

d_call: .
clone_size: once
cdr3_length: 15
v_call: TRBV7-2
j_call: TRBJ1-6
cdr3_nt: TGTGCCAGCAGCTTAGCCTCCTCCTATAATTCACCCCTCCACTTT
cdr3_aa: CASSLASSYNSPLHF

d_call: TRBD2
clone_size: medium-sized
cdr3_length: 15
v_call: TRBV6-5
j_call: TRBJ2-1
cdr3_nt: TGTGCCAGCAGCCCCGGGACTAGCGGGAACAATGAGCAGTTCTTC
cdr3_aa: CASSPGTSGNNEQFF

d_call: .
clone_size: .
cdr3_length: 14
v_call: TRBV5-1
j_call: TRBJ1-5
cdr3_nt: TGCGCCAGCAGCTTGGACCAGGTTGGAGGGCCCCAGCATTTT
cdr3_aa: CASSLDQVGGPQHF

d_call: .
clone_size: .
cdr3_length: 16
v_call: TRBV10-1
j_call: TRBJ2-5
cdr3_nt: TGCGCCAGCAGTCGACAGAAAACTCAGTCCCAAGAGACCCAGTACTTC
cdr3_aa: CASSRQKTQSQETQYF

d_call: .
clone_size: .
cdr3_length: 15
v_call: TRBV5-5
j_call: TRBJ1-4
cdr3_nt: TGTGCCAGCAGCGGGGATAGCCCCGAGAAGGAAAAACTGTTTTTT
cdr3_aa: CASSGDSPEKEKLFF

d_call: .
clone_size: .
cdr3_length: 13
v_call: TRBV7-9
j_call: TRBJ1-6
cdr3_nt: TGTGCCAGCAGCTTAGGACTGGGTTCACCCCTCCACTTT
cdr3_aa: CASSLGLGSPLHF

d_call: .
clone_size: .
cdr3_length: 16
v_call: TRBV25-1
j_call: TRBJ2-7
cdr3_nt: TGTGCCAGCAGTGACATGGGGGACCAAGCCACCTACGAGCAGTACTTC
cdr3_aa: CASSDMGDQATYEQYF

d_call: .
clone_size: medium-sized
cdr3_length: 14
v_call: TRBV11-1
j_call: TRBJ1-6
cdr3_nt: TGTGCCAGCAGCCGGGAGAGGGGAAATTCACCCCTCCACTTT
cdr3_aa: CASSRERGNSPLHF

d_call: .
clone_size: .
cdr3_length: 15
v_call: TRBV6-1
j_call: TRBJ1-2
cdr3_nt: TGTGCCAGCAGAGAGGGACATGGATTAAACTATGGCTACACCTTC
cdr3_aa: CASREGHGLNYGYTF

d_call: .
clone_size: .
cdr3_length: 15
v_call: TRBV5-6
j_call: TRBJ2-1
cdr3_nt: TGTGCCAGCAGCTTTGACTCCTTGTCCTACAATGAGCAGTTCTTC
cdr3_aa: CASSFDSLSYNEQFF